Following are 20 T cell receptor beta chains from one sample sequenced in a study of cytomegalovirus exposure and HLA in healthy donors. The PCR made use of 60 Vbeta and 13 Jbeta primers. The assay was immunoSEQ multiplex PCR, and TCRdb's table has in-frame clones only and misses some. The table shows 150,000 to 200,000 clones, with over 60% occurring only once. The sequencing sample was made of PBMCs. The receptors originated from a man aged 45 to 65 in good health and CMV-seropositive.

This chain's CDR3 is CASSLTSGGGIEQFF. The CDR3 bases are TGTGCCAGCAGCCTTACTAGCGGGGGGGGAATTGAGCAGTTCTTC. V usage is TRBV7-2 and J usage is TRBJ2-1; 13 bases fit TRBD2. Trimming cost V 5 bases and J 9 bases; bases outside gene matches: 7. The germline V gene has CDR1 SGHTA and CDR2 FQGNSA. CDR3 size: 15 residues.

The chain recombines TRBV13 with TRBJ2-7, with TRBD1 as a possible D gene (5 bases). Between the trimmed V and J ends, which lost 1 base and 7 bases, there was a span of 11 bases. Per the germline V gene, CDR1 is PRHDT and CDR2 is FYEKMQ (reference sequence). The CDR3 sequence is 13 residues long. The CDR3 loop is CASSLEAPGEQYF. The DNA of the CDR3 is TGTGCCAGCAGCTTAGAGGCCCCAGGGGAGCAGTACTTC.

The chain joins TRBV5-1 to TRBJ2-7, with 11 bases aligning to TRBD1. The CDR3 has 14 amino acids. Germline CDR1 is SGHRS and CDR2 is YFSETQ. The V segment lost 4 bases and the J segment 5 bases; nucleotides outside the gene matches: 5. The DNA for the CDR3 is TGCGCCAGCAGCCAGGGGACAGGGGGAAACGAGCAGTACTTC. Its translation is CASSQGTGGNEQYF.

This clone was observed a few times. The chain is built from TRBV9 and TRBJ1-5; weak D call: TRBD1 (6 bases). Trimming removed 2 bases from V and 6 bases from J, with 6 bases in between. CDR3 length equals 12 residues. CDR1 SGDLS and CDR2 YYNGEE come from the germline V gene. The CDR3 region has the DNA TGTGCCAGCAGCGTGGACAGTCAGCCCCAGCATTTT. Translation: CASSVDSQPQHF.

The J gene is TRBJ1-4, the V gene TRBV29-1; D not resolved. Trimming stripped 5 bases from V and 8 bases from J, with 6 bases between. CDR1 is SQVTM and CDR2 is ANQGSEA in the germline V gene. This CDR3 is 10 amino acids long. DNA of the CDR3: TGCAGCGTTTCACAAGAAAAACTGTTTTTT. Translating gives CSVSQEKLFF.

This chain joins TRBV28 and TRBJ1-1; 7 nucleotides align to TRBD1. CDR1 is MDHEN, CDR2 SYDVKM, per germline. Losses at the gene ends were 4 bases for V and 1 base for J; bases not matched to a gene: 15. This CDR3 comprises 18 residues. The CDR3 DNA sequence: TGTGCCAGCAGTTGGGTTTGGGGGGACAGAGACCGGAACACTGAAGCTTTCTTT. It is translated as CASSWVWGDRDRNTEAFF.

This chain links TRBV4-1 with TRBJ1-2; D is perhaps TRBD1 (5 bases). V lost 0 bases and J 2 bases, leaving 10 bases between the germline ends. Germline loops: CDR1 MGHRA, CDR2 YSYEKL. There are 15 residues in the CDR3. The DNA for the CDR3 is TGCGCCAGCAGCCAAGATTCTTCAGGGAACTATGGCTACACCTTC. It yields the protein CASSQDSSGNYGYTF.

The count of this clone is one. CDR3 nucleotides: TGCGCCAGCAGCCAAGATTTTCGACGGGAAACCTACGAGCAGTACTTC. Translated: CASSQDFRRETYEQYF. The chain employs TRBV4-3 and TRBJ2-7; possibly TRBD2 for D (5 bases). The V gene lost 0 bases and the J gene lost 2 bases, with 14 bases spanning the gap. The CDR3 is made up of 16 amino acids. Germline loops: CDR1 LGHNA, CDR2 YSLEER.

The chain carries TRBV15 and TRBJ1-2; the match to TRBD1 covers 8 bases. In germline, CDR1 is LNHNV, CDR2 YYDKDF (reference sequence). The CDR3 is 15 amino acids. V dropped 0 bases and J dropped 4; count of bases not matched to a gene: 4. As DNA, the CDR3 is TGTGCCACCAGCAGAGATGACAGGGGCCTCTATGGCTACACCTTC. This encodes CATSRDDRGLYGYTF.

The chain is built from TRBV30 and TRBJ1-6, with 8 bases that match TRBD1. Per germline, CDR1 GTSNPN and CDR2 SVGIG (reference sequence). V lost 4 bases to trimming and J lost 6 bases; unmatched junction nucleotides: 8. The CDR3 loop spans 15 amino acids. The CDR3 DNA is TGTGCCTGGAAAAAAAACAGGGGGAGTAATTCACCCCTCCACTTT. Translated: CAWKKNRGSNSPLHF. Supplemented by reference TRBV30 and TRBJ1-6, the full variable domain reads SQTIHQWPATLVQPVGSPLSLECTVEGTSNPNLYWYRQAAGRGLQLLFYSVGIGQISSEVPQNLSASRPQDRQFILSSKKLLLSDSGFYLCAWKKNRGSNSPLHFGNGTRLTVT.

This clone came up a few times. The V gene is TRBV4-1, the J gene TRBJ1-2, with TRBD1 identical over 7 bases. Unmatched junction bases numbered 11, after V lost 0 bases and J lost 7 bases. CDR3 length: 16 amino acids. From germline, CDR1 is MGHRA and CDR2 YSYEKL. In DNA, the CDR3 is TGCGCCAGCAGCCAAGAATCTGACAGGGCGAAGCGTGGCTACACCTTC. It encodes CASSQESDRAKRGYTF.

This clone was detected a few times. The V gene is TRBV14, the J gene TRBJ2-4, with TRBD1 identical over 8 bases. V shed 4 bases and J 0 bases; nucleotides not matched to a gene: 5. The CDR3 is 16 residues long. CDR1 and CDR2 from the germline V gene are SGHDN and FVKESK. The CDR3 region is CASSPSGGLAKNIQYF. DNA for the CDR3: TGTGCCAGCAGCCCATCAGGGGGCCTAGCCAAAAACATTCAGTACTTC.

This clone occurred a few times. The rearrangement links TRBV5-4 to TRBJ1-3; the D is unclear. The germline V and J ends were trimmed by 9 bases and 2 bases, with 12 bases remaining between them. Germline CDR1 and CDR2: SGHNT and YYREEE (reference sequence). The CDR3 loop spans 13 amino acids. The CDR3 is CATAQLAGNTIYF. The CDR3 bases are TGTGCCACCGCCCAACTGGCTGGAAACACCATATATTTT.

The chain employs TRBV6-6 and TRBJ1-2; 7 bases are shared with TRBD1. This CDR3 comprises 13 residues. V was pared by 4 bases and J by 8 bases, with 7 bases of the junction left unmatched. Germline V lookup: CDR1 MNHNY, CDR2 SVGAGI (reference sequence). CDR3: CASSFPGQKGYTF. CDR3 DNA sequence: TGTGCCAGCAGTTTTCCGGGACAGAAAGGCTACACCTTC.

This chain connects TRBV6-5 to TRBJ1-1; TRBD1 is a possible D gene (5 bases). V was trimmed by 0 bases and J by 3 bases, leaving 11 bases between them. Germline CDR1 MNHEY, CDR2 SVGAGI. This CDR3 contains 15 residues. The CDR3 DNA sequence: TGTGCCAGCAGTTACTCCCGGGGGGGACACACTGAAGCTTTCTTT. Translation gives CASSYSRGGHTEAFF.

The rearrangement uses TRBV5-1 and TRBJ2-7, with a possible D match to TRBD1 (6 bases). The CDR3 runs to 14 residues. The V gene's germline CDR1 is SGHRS and CDR2 YFSETQ. Trimming cost V 0 bases and J 4 bases, with 11 bases left between them. CDR3 bases: TGCGCCAGCAGCTTGGACAGGGTCGGATACGAGCAGTACTTC. Its protein product is CASSLDRVGYEQYF.

This clone showed up just a few times. This chain links TRBV6-1 with TRBJ1-5; the D gene is possibly TRBD1 (6 bases). Germline V gene sequence: CDR1 MNHNS, CDR2 SASEGT. V shed 4 bases and J shed 0 bases, with 16 bases lying between them. The length of the CDR3 is 17 residues. Here the CDR3 DNA reads TGTGCCAGCAGTGCTCAGGGGTTCGGGCATAGCAATCAGCCCCAGCATTTT. This codes for CASSAQGFGHSNQPQHF.

This rearrangement joins TRBV19 to TRBJ2-7; D is perhaps TRBD1 (6 bases). In germline, CDR1 is LNHDA, CDR2 SQIVND (reference sequence). The CDR3 has 14 residues. The V gene lost 5 bases and the J gene lost 1 base, with 12 bases spanning the gap. This chain's CDR3 is CASSYDRFSYEQYF. The DNA of the CDR3 is TGTGCCAGTAGTTACGACAGGTTTTCCTACGAGCAGTACTTC.

The chain employs TRBV27 and TRBJ1-2; perhaps TRBD1 as D (5 bases). Germline V gives CDR1 MNHEY, CDR2 SMNVEV (reference sequence). V lost 6 bases and J lost 4, with 15 bases in between. The CDR3 covers 14 residues. CDR3 protein: CASSFGAGVYGYTF. The CDR3 nucleotides read TGTGCCAGCAGCTTCGGGGCGGGGGTCTATGGCTACACCTTC.

The chain couples TRBV18 to TRBJ2-2; 7 bases fit TRBD1. The length of the CDR3 is 17 residues. From germline, CDR1 is KGHSH and CDR2 LQKENI. V lost 2 bases, J lost 8 bases, and 14 bases stayed unmatched. CDR3 region: CASSPRPGTENRGELFF. The CDR3 DNA reads TGTGCCAGCTCACCAAGACCCGGGACAGAGAATCGAGGGGAGCTGTTTTTT.